This TCR beta chain was identified in a study of shared clonotypes between healthy human individuals. General observations from the study: It was the few donors that limited the genetic and exposure-history diversity represented.

This clone has just a few counts. Its specificity is unknown. Looked up from germline, CDR1 is MNHEY and CDR2 is SMNVEV (reference sequence). V lost 8 bases and J lost 1, with 9 bases in between. The CDR3 contains 12 residues. The authors split each subset's genomic DNA evenly across several immunoSEQ plates. Sequenced by immunoSEQ multiplex PCR; TCRdb stores in-frame clones only, minus some. This table has roughly 2.1 million clones, 93% appearing once. CD45RO negativity and positive selection for CCR7 defined naive CD8 cells, a population that excluded terminally differentiated effector memory CD45RA+ cells.

Sequencing was done on a sample of naive CD8+ T cells from PBMCs. This rearrangement joins TRBV27 to TRBJ2-7; a possible D gene is TRBD1 (6 bases). The source of this sequence is a man younger than 35 in good health. Some clones in this sample may be carry-over from other donors' samples. CDR3 coding DNA: TGTGCCAGCGGGACACCGTCCTACGAGCAGTACTTC. Protein: CASGTPSYEQYF.